One and the same sample provided the 27 T cell receptor beta chains below, sequenced in a study of blood T cell repertoires in COVID-19. Profiling relied on immunoSEQ multiplex PCR, and the TCRdb table lists in-frame clones only, not all of them. The sample lists hundreds of thousands of clones, around 90% seen once, with 7.5% to 9.5% in the top ten. Sequenced input: peripheral blood. These TCRs come from a woman aged 45-65 years with COVID-19, enrolled during active disease.

In this sample, this clone turned up once. The genes are TRBV7-9 and TRBJ1-1; D is possibly TRBD1 (6 bases). Germline CDR1 is SEHNR and CDR2 is FQNEAQ (reference sequence). There are 13 residues in the CDR3. V was cut by 5 bases and J by 1 base, with 8 bases left in between. This CDR3 reads CASSPRGNTEAFF. In DNA form, the CDR3 reads TGTGCCAGCAGCCCCAGGGGGAACACTGAAGCTTTCTTT.

This chain uses TRBV6-5 with TRBJ1-5; maybe TRBD1 (6 bases). CDR3 length: 14 amino acids. V was cut by 6 bases and J by 4 bases, with 13 bases left in between. CDR1 MNHEY and CDR2 SVGAGI come from the germline V gene. CDR3 DNA sequence: TGTGCCAGCAGACTGGGGGCCCCAAATCAGCCCCAGCATTTT. Protein product: CASRLGAPNQPQHF.

The DNA of the CDR3 is TGTGCCAGCAGTTTGGGGACAGGGTGGGAGACCCAGTACTTC. It translates to CASSLGTGWETQYF. J is TRBJ2-5 and V is TRBV27, with 9 bases lining up with TRBD1. V lost 3 bases to trimming and J lost 5 bases; unmatched junction nucleotides: 4. The CDR3 is 14 amino acids. Germline V lookup: CDR1 MNHEY, CDR2 SMNVEV (reference sequence).

The chain links TRBV30 to TRBJ1-6; no clear D gene. Germline CDR1 GTSNPN, CDR2 SVGIG (reference sequence). This CDR3 spans 14 amino acids. Trimming took 0 bases from V and 8 from J, leaving 11 bases between them. The CDR3 nucleotides read TGTGCCTGGAGTGTAGGCACTCGGGATTCACCCCTCCACTTT. This translates into CAWSVGTRDSPLHF. Supplemented by reference TRBV30 and TRBJ1-6, the full variable domain reads SQTIHQWPATLVQPVGSPLSLECTVEGTSNPNLYWYRQAAGRGLQLLFYSVGIGQISSEVPQNLSASRPQDRQFILSSKKLLLSDSGFYLCAWSVGTRDSPLHFGNGTRLTVT.

In nucleotides, the CDR3 is TGTGCCAGCAGTGAAGCATTTCAGGGCTTGCCTCGTGGCTACACCTTC. Translating it yields CASSEAFQGLPRGYTF. The V gene is TRBV6-1, the J gene TRBJ1-2; possibly TRBD1 for D (5 bases). The germline V gene encodes CDR1 MNHNS and CDR2 SASEGT. V was trimmed by 0 bases and J by 7 bases, leaving 18 bases between them. This CDR3 region has 16 residues.

The J gene is TRBJ2-7, the V gene TRBV3-1 (or the pseudogene TRBV3-2); D not certain. Germline assignment: CDR1 LGHDT and CDR2 YNNKEL (reference sequence). The CDR3 sequence is 11 residues long. With 1 base removed from V and 6 bases from J, the gap between germline ends came to 4 bases. As DNA, the CDR3 is TGTGCCAGCAGCCAAGGGGCCGAGCAGTACTTC. It translates to CASSQGAEQYF.

This clone was found a few times. The same CDR3 can be traced to other DNA sequences in this sample. The chain carries TRBV28 and TRBJ2-3; no clear D. The ends were cut back, 6 bases at V and 3 bases at J, with 4 bases in the middle. The germline gives CDR1 MDHEN, CDR2 SYDVKM. The CDR3 length is 11 residues. CDR3 nucleotides: TGTGCCAGCAGGGCTACAGATACGCAGTATTTT. Translated, it gives CASRATDTQYF. Full variable domain (remainder filled in from reference TRBV28 and TRBJ2-3): DVKVTQSSRYLVKRTGEKVFLECVQDMDHENMFWYRQDPGLGLRLIYFSYDVKMKEKGDIPEGYSVSREKKERFSLILESASTNQTSMYLCASRATDTQYFGPGTRLTVL.

V usage is TRBV6-5 and J usage is TRBJ1-1; tentatively, D is TRBD1 (6 bases). With 6 bases removed from V and 6 bases from J, the gap between germline ends came to 11 bases. CDR1 is MNHEY and CDR2 is SVGAGI in the germline V gene. The CDR3 covers 12 residues. The CDR3 loop is CASSDRWAEAFF. CDR3 sequence (DNA): TGTGCCAGCAGCGACAGGTGGGCTGAAGCTTTCTTT.

Of note for this clone: This sample includes further DNA sequences coding for the same CDR3. The rearrangement links TRBV27 to TRBJ2-1; TRBD1 might be the D (5 bases). With 2 bases removed from V and 6 bases from J, the gap between germline ends came to 5 bases. This CDR3 comprises 12 residues. Germline CDR1 MNHEY, CDR2 SMNVEV (reference sequence). The CDR3 here is CASSLGANEQFF. In DNA, the CDR3 is TGTGCCAGCAGTTTAGGGGCCAATGAGCAGTTCTTC.

Of note for this clone: This sample also contains other DNA sequences that code for the same CDR3. J is TRBJ2-2 and V is TRBV18; 7 positions agree with TRBD1. Germline V gives CDR1 KGHSH, CDR2 LQKENI. V was clipped by 3 bases and J by 1 base; unmatched bases: 5. The CDR3 spans 16 residues. The CDR3 DNA follows: TGTGCCAGCTCACCCCCGACAGGGTTGAACACCGGGGAGCTGTTTTTT. Translating gives CASSPPTGLNTGELFF. Full variable domain (rest looked up from reference TRBV18 and TRBJ2-2): NAGVMQNPRHLVRRRGQEARLRCSPMKGHSHVYWYRQLPEEGLKFMVYLQKENIIDESGMPKERFSAEFPKEGPSILRIQQVVRGDSAAYFCASSPPTGLNTGELFFGEGSRLTVL.

J is TRBJ1-5 and V is TRBV3-1 (or the pseudogene TRBV3-2); D call uncertain. CDR1 is LGHDT, CDR2 YNNKEL, per germline (reference sequence). V was pared by 1 base and J by 0 bases, with 10 bases between. This CDR3 is 16 amino acids long. The CDR3: CASSQGVGSSNQPQHF. Written as DNA, the CDR3 is TGTGCCAGCAGCCAAGGGGTAGGGAGTAGCAATCAGCCCCAGCATTTT.

This clone was recorded once. V gene TRBV2 combines with J gene TRBJ1-1; TRBD1 matches 8 bases. The ends lost 7 bases at V and 3 bases at J; junction bases unmatched: 4. The CDR3 sequence is 13 residues long. Germline CDR1 reads SNHLY; CDR2 reads FYNNEI. The chain's CDR3 is CASNPQGDTEAFF. In nucleotides, the CDR3 is TGTGCCAGCAACCCACAGGGGGACACTGAAGCTTTCTTT. Combining the CDR3 with reference TRBV2 and TRBJ1-1 gives the whole variable domain EPEVTQTPSHQVTQMGQEVILRCVPISNHLYFYWYRQILGQKVEFLVSFYNNEISEKSEIFDDQFSVERPDGSNFTLKIRSTKLEDSAMYFCASNPQGDTEAFFGQGTRLTVV.

V gene TRBV7-2 combines with J gene TRBJ1-2; the D gene is possibly TRBD1 (6 bases). Germline CDR1 reads SGHTA; CDR2 reads FQGNSA. The CDR3 is 14 residues long. The V and J ends lost 5 bases and 5 bases respectively, with 15 bases between them. As DNA, the CDR3 is TGTGCCAGCAGCCCGGGTCAGGGGCTTTATGGCTACACCTTC. It translates to CASSPGQGLYGYTF.

A word on this clone: The DNA is left out, because the CDR3 cannot be placed on it with certainty; the CDR3 is given as TCRdb lists it. CDR3 residues: CASSPRVAGGIYF. The V call is TRBV7-2, the J call TRBJ2-3; the listed D gene, TRBD2, was not tested against the DNA. Germline CDR1 and CDR2: SGHTA and FQGNSA. Termini included, the CDR3 measures 13 amino acids.

The rearrangement uses TRBV28 and TRBJ1-1, with D tentatively TRBD1 (6 bases). The CDR3 runs 14 residues. V lost 6 bases to trimming and J lost 5 bases, with 16 bases between them. Germline lookup yields CDR1 MDHEN and CDR2 SYDVKM. DNA for the CDR3: TGTGCCAGCAGCTTCCGAGGGGGAAAGACTGAAGCTTTCTTT. Its protein is CASSFRGGKTEAFF.

The genes are TRBV4-2 and TRBJ1-2; unclear D gene. In germline, CDR1 is LGHNA, CDR2 YNFKEQ. The CDR3 contains 16 residues. The germline V and J ends were trimmed by 0 bases and 4 bases, with 15 bases remaining between them. The CDR3 loop reads CASSQELKRQFYGYTF. The CDR3 coding sequence is TGTGCCAGCAGCCAAGAACTAAAGAGGCAGTTCTATGGCTACACCTTC.

This clone has more than one count but fewer than ten. The same CDR3 also results from other DNA sequences found in this sample. The rearrangement uses TRBV18 and TRBJ1-1; no clear D gene. Germline CDR1 and CDR2: KGHSH and LQKENI. Trimming left V 3 bases short and J 1 base short, with 6 bases between. The CDR3 extends over 13 amino acids. The CDR3 nucleotides read TGTGCCAGCTCACCGGAGTCGAACACTGAAGCTTTCTTT. Its protein product is CASSPESNTEAFF.

The chain combines TRBV28 with TRBJ1-3, with 8 bases identical to TRBD1. Germline CDR1 is MDHEN and CDR2 is SYDVKM. Trimming at V came to 6 bases and at J to 3 bases, leaving 7 bases not matched to a gene. CDR3 length: 15 amino acids. This CDR3 is CASSRNRGSGNTIYF. Written as DNA, the CDR3 is TGTGCCAGCAGCCGAAACAGGGGGAGTGGAAACACCATATATTTT.

The chain employs TRBV4-1 and TRBJ2-3; D not certain. CDR3 length: 16 residues. Trimming left V 3 bases short and J 9 bases short, with 22 bases between. Germline V lookup: CDR1 MGHRA, CDR2 YSYEKL. Here the CDR3 DNA reads TGCGCCAGCAGCCATCCGAGCCTCGACTTCTCTGTAACGCAGTATTTT. Its protein product is CASSHPSLDFSVTQYF.

The chain uses TRBV7-8 and TRBJ2-1; TRBD1 aligns across 7 bases. The CDR3 loop spans 15 amino acids. Per the germline V gene, CDR1 is SGHVS and CDR2 is FQNEAQ. Trimming removed 5 bases from V and 0 bases from J; junction bases left unmatched: 4. The CDR3 DNA sequence: TGTGCCAGCAGCCGAGACAGGGCCTCCTACAATGAGCAGTTCTTC. It translates to CASSRDRASYNEQFF.

The rearrangement uses TRBV7-8 and TRBJ1-2, with TRBD1 as a possible D gene (6 bases). Germline-derived CDR1 and CDR2 are SGHVS and FQNEAQ. The CDR3 contains 15 residues. Trimming took off 5 bases at V and 8 bases at J, with 21 bases between the two ends. The CDR3 DNA is TGTGCCAGCAGCACTCGGACAGTCCTTTCAGGGGGCTACACCTTC. Its protein product is CASSTRTVLSGGYTF.

This rearrangement joins TRBV9 to TRBJ2-1; TRBD2 agrees at 7 bases. The CDR3 is made up of 15 amino acids. CDR1 is SGDLS, CDR2 YYNGEE, per germline. The V gene end was trimmed by 0 bases and the J gene end by 5 bases; junction bases not matched to a gene: 5. CDR3 nucleotide sequence: TGTGCCAGCAGCGTAGTCGGGGGGTCTGACAATGAGCAGTTCTTC. This codes for CASSVVGGSDNEQFF.

This chain connects TRBV2 to TRBJ2-7; TRBD1 matches 7 bases. This CDR3 is 13 amino acids long. CDR1 and CDR2 from the germline V gene are SNHLY and FYNNEI. With V trimmed by 3 bases and J by 3 bases, 2 bases remained unmatched. CDR3 sequence (DNA): TGTGCCAGCAGTGACGGGACAGTCTACGAGCAGTACTTC. The encoded protein is CASSDGTVYEQYF.

This chain joins TRBV2 and TRBJ1-2; 7 nucleotides line up with TRBD1. This CDR3 contains 13 residues. With V trimmed by 8 bases and J by 2 bases, 5 bases remained unmatched. Germline loops: CDR1 SNHLY, CDR2 FYNNEI. The chain's CDR3 is CASVEGQNYGYTF. In DNA, the CDR3 is TGTGCCAGCGTAGAGGGACAGAACTATGGCTACACCTTC.

The chain has TRBV5-6 and TRBJ1-3, with 7 nucleotides matching TRBD1. This CDR3 has 12 residues. CDR1 and CDR2 from the germline V gene are SGHDT and YYEEEE. V lost 4 bases, J lost 8 bases, and 3 bases stayed unmatched. The CDR3 coding sequence is TGTGCCAGCAGCCCCGGGACAGACACCATATATTTT. It codes for CASSPGTDTIYF.

The genes are TRBV12-3 or TRBV12-4 and TRBJ1-1; D may be TRBD1 (5 bases). This CDR3 region has 12 residues. V lost 7 bases and J 5 bases, leaving 11 bases between the germline ends. CDR3 residues: CASKVGLTEAFF. The CDR3 DNA sequence: TGTGCCAGCAAGGTGGGGCTTACTGAAGCTTTCTTT.

V usage is TRBV3-1 (or the pseudogene TRBV3-2) and J usage is TRBJ1-5; D unresolved. Germline V gene data show CDR1 as LGHDT and CDR2 as YNNKEL (reference sequence). The V gene lost 1 base and the J gene lost 6 bases, with 10 bases spanning the gap. This CDR3 region has 14 residues. For the CDR3, the DNA is TGTGCCAGCAGCCAAGGGAGGACTAGTCAGCCCCAGCATTTT. Encoded protein: CASSQGRTSQPQHF.